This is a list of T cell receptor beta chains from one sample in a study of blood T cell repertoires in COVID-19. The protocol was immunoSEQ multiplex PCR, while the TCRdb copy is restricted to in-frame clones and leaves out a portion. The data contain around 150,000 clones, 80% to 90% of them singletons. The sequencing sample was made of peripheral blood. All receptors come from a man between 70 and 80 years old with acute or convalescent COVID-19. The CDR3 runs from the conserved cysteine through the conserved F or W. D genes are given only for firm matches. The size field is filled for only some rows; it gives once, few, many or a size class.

TGTGCCAGCAGCGACCTAGCGGGAGGACCCCAGAACACCGGGGAGCTGTTTTTT CASSDLAGGPQNTGELFF NA TRBV3-1/TRBV3-2 TRBD2 TRBJ2-2
TGCAGTGCTTGTAGCCAAGAGACCCAGTACTTC CSACSQETQYF NA TRBV20-1 NA TRBJ2-5
TGTGCCAGCAGCTTAGTGGTCAGGGTCACTGAAGCTTTCTTT CASSLVVRVTEAFF NA TRBV7-9 NA TRBJ1-1
TGCAGTGCTAGAGATGGGAGGACCCAGTACTTC CSARDGRTQYF NA TRBV20-1 NA TRBJ2-5
TGCAGCGTTGAGCCGGGGGTAGGCTATGGCTACACCTTC CSVEPGVGYGYTF NA TRBV29-1 NA TRBJ1-2
TGTGCCAGCAGCGTTGACTATCTTTACAATGAGCAGTTCTTC CASSVDYLYNEQFF NA TRBV7-2 NA TRBJ2-1
TGTGCCAGTAGTTCGGACAGGGGACGGGATGAAAAACTGTTTTTT CASSSDRGRDEKLFF NA TRBV19 TRBD1 TRBJ1-4
TGTGCCAGCAGTGAATTGAGCGTTATGGCTGGAAACACCATATATTTT CASSELSVMAGNTIYF NA TRBV2 NA TRBJ1-3
TGTGCCAGCAGCGTCACCAGTTACCACGAGCAGTACTTC CASSVTSYHEQYF NA TRBV7-8 NA TRBJ2-7
TGCGCCAGCAGCCAAGATCGGAGGGGGCGAGCCGGGGAGCTGTTTTTT CASSQDRRGRAGELFF NA TRBV4-1 NA TRBJ2-2
TGTGCCAGCAGTTTCGGGGACACGACCTACGAGCAGTACTTC CASSFGDTTYEQYF NA TRBV28 NA TRBJ2-7
TGTGCCAGTAGGAAGGGGCCGAACACTGAAGCTTTCTTT CASRKGPNTEAFF NA TRBV19 NA TRBJ1-1
TGTGCCAGCAGCTTAAGGGCGGCTAGCGGGAGGACAGATACGCAGTATTTT CASSLRAASGRTDTQYF NA TRBV11-2 TRBD2 TRBJ2-3
TGTGCCAGCAGCTTGTTCACTAGCGGGTCAAACAATGAGCAGTTCTTC CASSLFTSGSNNEQFF NA TRBV5-5 TRBD2 TRBJ2-1
TGTGCCACCAGCATTTCAGGCTTCGAGCAGTACTTC CATSISGFEQYF NA TRBV15 NA TRBJ2-7
TGTGCCAGCAGCCCCCGACAGGGGTCGGCCACCGGGGAGCTGTTTTTT CASSPRQGSATGELFF NA TRBV11-1 TRBD1 TRBJ2-2
TGTGCCAGCAGCTTAGAACTAGCGGGCAGCTCCTACGAGCAGTACTTC CASSLELAGSSYEQYF NA TRBV7-6 TRBD2 TRBJ2-7
TGTGCCAGCAGCTCCACAGACAGGGGATCAGATACGCAGTATTTT CASSSTDRGSDTQYF NA TRBV5-5 TRBD1 TRBJ2-3
TGTGCCTGGAGTGTAGGGGGACTAGCGGGCCGGCAAGGATACTTC CAWSVGGLAGRQGYF NA TRBV30 TRBD2 TRBJ2-7
TGCGCCAGCAGCTTAGCCGGGACAGGCAACACTGAAGCTTTCTTT CASSLAGTGNTEAFF NA TRBV5-1 TRBD1 TRBJ1-1
TGCGCCAGCAGCTCGGGGGTGGTAGAAATCGATGAGCAGTTCTTC CASSSGVVEIDEQFF NA TRBV5-1 NA TRBJ2-1
TGTGCCAGCAGCTGGGGGACTAGCGGGAGCATGGGCACCGGGGAGCTGTTTTTT CASSWGTSGSMGTGELFF NA TRBV5-4 TRBD2 TRBJ2-2
TGTGCCAGCAGTTTACTAACAGGGGCATACGAGCAGTACTTC CASSLLTGAYEQYF NA TRBV28 TRBD1 TRBJ2-7
TGTGCCAGCAGTGAAGAGAGGACAAAGTACAATGAGCAGTTCTTC CASSEERTKYNEQFF NA TRBV6-1 NA TRBJ2-1
TGTGCCAGCAGCCAGCCGGGACTAGCGGGTCTGAATGAGCAGTTCTTC CASSQPGLAGLNEQFF NA TRBV3-1/TRBV3-2 TRBD2 TRBJ2-1
TGCGCCAGCAGCGCAGGGCGAAGTACAGATACGCAGTATTTT CASSAGRSTDTQYF NA TRBV4-3 NA TRBJ2-3
TGTGCCAGCTCACCACCGGTAGCCGGGATCGGCTACACCTTC CASSPPVAGIGYTF NA TRBV18 NA TRBJ1-2
TGTGCCGCCGGACAGTCGAATAATTCACCCCTCCACTTT CAAGQSNNSPLHF few TRBV28 NA TRBJ1-6
TGCGCCAGCAGCCAAGAAGACAGGGGTCAGCCCCAGCATTTT CASSQEDRGQPQHF many TRBV4-1 TRBD1 TRBJ1-5
TGTGCCAGTAGTCCTAGCGGGGATTACAATGAGCAGTTCTTC CASSPSGDYNEQFF few TRBV19 TRBD2 TRBJ2-1
TGTGCCAGCAGTAGCCGAGAGGGACAACCCATGGGGGCTTTCTTT CASSSREGQPMGAFF NA TRBV11-3 NA TRBJ1-1
TGCGCCAGCAGCCAAGAAAGACTAGCGGGGGTGAACACCGGGGAGCTGTTTTTT CASSQERLAGVNTGELFF NA TRBV4-1 TRBD2 TRBJ2-2
TGTGCCAGCAGCCCAGATTATAGCAATCAGCCCCAGCATTTT CASSPDYSNQPQHF NA TRBV9 NA TRBJ1-5
TGTGCCAGCAGCCGGGTAGCGGGACTCGATGAGCAGTTCTTC CASSRVAGLDEQFF NA TRBV3-1/TRBV3-2 TRBD2 TRBJ2-1
TGTGCCAGCAGCTCATACCCTGAGTTAGACACTGAAGCTTTCTTT CASSSYPELDTEAFF NA TRBV7-8 NA TRBJ1-1
TGTGCCAGCAGTTCCGAGGACAGGTCTCACTATGGCTACACCTTC CASSSEDRSHYGYTF NA TRBV6-5 TRBD1 TRBJ1-2
TGTGCCAGCAGCTTTCGGACTGGCGTCCACGAGCAGTACTTC CASSFRTGVHEQYF NA TRBV11-2 NA TRBJ2-7
TGTGCCAGCAGTTACAAGGCTGGGGCACATGAGCAGTTCTTC CASSYKAGAHEQFF NA TRBV6-5 NA TRBJ2-1
TGTGCCAGCAGCTTAGCGGGACTAGCGGGAGGGGCGGATACGCAGTATTTT CASSLAGLAGGADTQYF NA TRBV7-6 TRBD2 TRBJ2-3
TGTGCCAGCAGTTTCGGCTACGAGCAGTACTTC CASSFGYEQYF NA TRBV6-5 NA TRBJ2-7
TGCGCCAGCAGCCAACAGGGTTACACTGAAGCTTTCTTT CASSQQGYTEAFF NA TRBV4-1 NA TRBJ1-1
TGTGCCAGCAGTGCCCAGGGGATCATAAAGACCCAGTACTTC CASSAQGIIKTQYF NA TRBV28 NA TRBJ2-5
TGTGCCAGTAGTGGTTCCCGGGGGACTAGCGGGAGCTCCTACAATGAGCAGTTCTTC CASSGSRGTSGSSYNEQFF NA TRBV19 TRBD2 TRBJ2-1
TGTGCCAGCAGCTTCCCAGGGGAGACCCAGTACTTC CASSFPGETQYF NA TRBV7-3 NA TRBJ2-5
TGTGCCAGCAGCCAACGCCTAATAGTGGGTCAGGGGGTCACCGGGGAGCTGTTTTTT CASSQRLIVGQGVTGELFF NA TRBV14 TRBD1 TRBJ2-2
TGCAGCGTTGAAGACAGGGTAGGAGCAGGCAATGAGCAGTTCTTC CSVEDRVGAGNEQFF NA TRBV29-1 NA TRBJ2-1
TGTGCCAGCAGTTCTGGGCCCCGTAGCAATCAGCCCCAGCATTTT CASSSGPRSNQPQHF NA TRBV28 NA TRBJ1-5
TGCGCCAGCAGCTTGGGACAGGGGACGAATACGCAGTATTTT CASSLGQGTNTQYF NA TRBV5-1 TRBD1 TRBJ2-3
TGTGCCAGTAGTACCCTGACAGGAGAGCAGTTCTTC CASSTLTGEQFF once TRBV19 NA TRBJ2-1
TGTGCCAGCAGTGAAGAGGGGGGGGTCCGCTCCTACAATGAGCAGTTCTTC CASSEEGGVRSYNEQFF NA TRBV6-1 NA TRBJ2-1
TGCGCCAGCAGCCTGGGACTAGCGGGAGTAGAGACCCAGTACTTC CASSLGLAGVETQYF NA TRBV5-1 TRBD2 TRBJ2-5
TGTGCCAGCAACCCCTCAAATAGCGGGAGATCTGAAACAGATACGCAGTATTTT CASNPSNSGRSETDTQYF NA TRBV6-4 TRBD2 TRBJ2-3
TGTGCCACCAGTGATTTGCGAGTTAACTATGGCTACACCTTC CATSDLRVNYGYTF few TRBV24-1 NA TRBJ1-2
TGTGCCAGCAGCTCAGACTCTGGGGCCAACGTCCTGACTTTC CASSSDSGANVLTF few TRBV7-3 NA TRBJ2-6
TGTGCCAGCACCCGAAGCCGTAGCGGGAATCAAGAGACCCAGTACTTC CASTRSRSGNQETQYF NA TRBV11-2 TRBD2 TRBJ2-5
TGTGCCAGTAGTACCTCCTCCCAGGGGATCTATCAGCCCCAGCATTTT CASSTSSQGIYQPQHF NA TRBV19 NA TRBJ1-5
TGTGCCACCAGCAGAGAAGCAGGGAAAGGTCAGCCCCAGCATTTT CATSREAGKGQPQHF NA TRBV15 NA TRBJ1-5
TGTGCCAGCAGCAGCGGGACGGACCATTTAGGTACGCAGTATTTT CASSSGTDHLGTQYF NA TRBV9 TRBD2 TRBJ2-3